Listed below are T cell receptor beta chains from one sample, sequenced in a study of pediatric ulcerative colitis. The table came from immunoSEQ multiplex PCR; TCRdb's copy has only in-frame clones and leaves some out. Among under 6,000 clones listed, more than 90% were seen once. The sequenced sample was blood. The receptors were gathered from a boy between 5 and 17 years old who was a control in a study of pediatric ulcerative colitis. Each CDR3 is given without its conserved first and last residue.

J gene: TRBJ1-1; V gene: TRBV4-1; CDR3 protein: ASSQGQGNTEAF
J gene: TRBJ2-2; V gene: TRBV6-6; CDR3 protein: ASSDRKAGELF
J gene: TRBJ2-1; V gene: TRBV15; CDR3 protein: ATSRDPLAGANEQF
J gene: TRBJ1-4; V gene: TRBV11-3; CDR3 protein: ASGGALSGEKLF
J gene: TRBJ2-7; V gene: TRBV25-1; CDR3 protein: ASSSPGTGSLYEQY
J gene: TRBJ2-2; V gene: TRBV5-1; CDR3 protein: ASSLAHTGELF
J gene: TRBJ1-3; V gene: TRBV18; CDR3 protein: ASSPDVFSGNTIY
J gene: TRBJ2-5; V gene: TRBV9; CDR3 protein: ASSALQGVQY
J gene: TRBJ1-3; V gene: TRBV9; CDR3 protein: ASSVAGQISGNTIY
J gene: TRBJ2-1; V gene: TRBV5-1; CDR3 protein: ASSFGGAVNEQF
J gene: TRBJ2-2; V gene: TRBV9; CDR3 protein: ASSSGQPVGELF
J gene: TRBJ2-1; V gene: TRBV11-1; CDR3 protein: ASSVDRGLAPLF
J gene: TRBJ2-5; V gene: TRBV5-1; CDR3 protein: ASSLETGASETQY
J gene: TRBJ1-2; V gene: TRBV5-4; CDR3 protein: ASSLKTGSNYGYT
J gene: TRBJ1-4; V gene: TRBV18; CDR3 protein: ASSPEGDEKLF
J gene: TRBJ2-2; V gene: TRBV19; CDR3 protein: ASTTSADGELF
J gene: TRBJ1-2; V gene: TRBV5-6; CDR3 protein: ASSLGQGMGYGYT
J gene: TRBJ1-1; V gene: TRBV10-3; CDR3 protein: AISKTGELNTEAF
J gene: TRBJ1-1; V gene: TRBV30; CDR3 protein: AWAQTGAEAF
J gene: TRBJ2-2; V gene: TRBV6-6; CDR3 protein: ASSREFTTGELF
J gene: TRBJ1-3; V gene: TRBV6-6; CDR3 protein: ASTINRASGNTIY
J gene: TRBJ2-3; V gene: TRBV7-6; CDR3 protein: ASSSGLVTSTDTQY
J gene: TRBJ2-2; V gene: TRBV5-5; CDR3 protein: ASSLLAVGGGPNTGELF
J gene: TRBJ1-2; V gene: TRBV4-2; CDR3 protein: ASSQSNRESYGYT
J gene: TRBJ1-3; V gene: TRBV6-5; CDR3 protein: ASSYHFSETGNTIY
J gene: TRBJ2-7; V gene: TRBV30; CDR3 protein: AWSVPDRVLYEQY
J gene: TRBJ2-7; V gene: TRBV6-1; CDR3 protein: ASSDYHEQY
J gene: TRBJ1-2; V gene: TRBV7-9; CDR3 protein: ASRTTSANYGYT
J gene: TRBJ2-4; V gene: TRBV7-2; CDR3 protein: ASSSRLAGAKNIQY
J gene: TRBJ2-7; V gene: TRBV18; CDR3 protein: ASSSIAGVLSYEQY
J gene: TRBJ1-1; V gene: TRBV13; CDR3 protein: ASSGQDRGNTEAF
J gene: TRBJ2-2; V gene: TRBV9; CDR3 protein: ASTLSTSTGELF
J gene: TRBJ2-5; V gene: TRBV7-9; CDR3 protein: ASSLEVDPQETQY
J gene: TRBJ2-6; V gene: TRBV27; CDR3 protein: ASSFSPGQGSGANVLT
J gene: TRBJ1-2; V gene: TRBV5-4; CDR3 protein: ASTRWDPGYGYT
J gene: TRBJ1-1; V gene: TRBV7-9; CDR3 protein: ASRQGTGGEAF
J gene: TRBJ2-1; V gene: TRBV5-4; CDR3 protein: ASSLYPIPAGGPNEQF
J gene: TRBJ1-2; V gene: TRBV7-9; CDR3 protein: ASSPQEPGGYT
J gene: TRBJ2-2; V gene: TRBV7-6; CDR3 protein: ASSSSDTGELF
J gene: TRBJ1-1; V gene: TRBV5-6; CDR3 protein: ASSAYLGQADTEAF